The sequence of this TCR beta chain was determined in a study of T cells in Graves' hyperthyroidism and ophthalmopathy. Findings of the study overall: Stable hyperthyroidism was told apart from ophthalmopathy by a model built on 13 V-J features.

Amplification of TCR beta CDR3 regions used RNA as the template. Researchers ran a first-round RT-PCR on the TCR CDR3 using the HTBI primer set. TCRdb used MiXCR to reprocess the multiplex PCR reads, holding one entry per CDR3 protein. This table holds about 210,000 distinct CDR3 sequences, 15% to 20% found once. Patients with uncontrolled infections, other autoimmune diseases, pregnancy or lactation were excluded. A remark on this clonotype: Its antigen is unidentified.

This CDR3 contains 15 residues. Germline V gives CDR1 LNHDA, CDR2 SQIVND (reference sequence). Trimming removed 6 bases from V and 2 bases from J; junction bases left unmatched: 9. This clonotype originated in a man in his forties or fifties with Graves' hyperthyroidism. Sequences were obtained from blood. The rearrangement links TRBV19 to TRBJ2-5; 7 positions agree with TRBD1. The CDR3 DNA is TGTGCCAGTAGAGAAACGGGACAGAGACAAGAGACCCAGTACTTC. Translation: CASRETGQRQETQYF. Filled out from reference TRBV19 and TRBJ2-5, the complete variable domain reads DGGITQSPKYLFRKEGQNVTLSCEQNLNHDAMYWYRQDPGQGLRLIYYSQIVNDFQKGDIAEGYSVSREKKESFPLTVTSAQKNPTAFYLCASRETGQRQETQYFGPGTRLLVL.